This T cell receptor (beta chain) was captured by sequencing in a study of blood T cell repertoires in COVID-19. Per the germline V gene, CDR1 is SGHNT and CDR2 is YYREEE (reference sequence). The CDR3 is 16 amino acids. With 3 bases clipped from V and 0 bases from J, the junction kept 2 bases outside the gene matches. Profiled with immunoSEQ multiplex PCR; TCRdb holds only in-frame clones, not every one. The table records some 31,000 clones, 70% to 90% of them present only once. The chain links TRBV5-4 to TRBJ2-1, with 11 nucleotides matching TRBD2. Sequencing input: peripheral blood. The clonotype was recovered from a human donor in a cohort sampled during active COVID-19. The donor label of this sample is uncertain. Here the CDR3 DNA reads TGTGCCAGCAGCTCGGGACTAGCGGACTCCTACAATGAGCAGTTCTTC. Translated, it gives CASSSGLADSYNEQFF.